Here is one T cell receptor (beta chain) with its context. Its antigen is as yet unknown. MiXCR was run by TCRdb on the RT-PCR reads, yielding one entry per CDR3 protein. Of hundreds of thousands of distinct CDR3 sequences listed, approximately 17% are singletons. J gave up 7 bases and V 8 bases, and 10 bases lay outside the gene matches. This CDR3 is built from 16 residues. Germline CDR1 reads MNHNS; CDR2 reads SASEGT. This sample is drawn from a study of response to subunit inactivated influenza vaccine. Broader study findings: Authors suggested few new T cells are recruited by each seasonal influenza vaccination.

The TCR sequence derives from a man aged 50 to 60 who received an inactivated influenza vaccine. This specimen consisted of PBMCs from blood, obtained more than 4 days after vaccination. The rearrangement joins TRBV6-1 to TRBJ1-6; 11 positions match TRBD1. Here the CDR3 reads CASEPDRGLKNSPLHF. CDR3 nucleotide sequence: TGTGCCAGCGAGCCGGACAGGGGGCTGAAAAATTCACCCCTCCACTTT.